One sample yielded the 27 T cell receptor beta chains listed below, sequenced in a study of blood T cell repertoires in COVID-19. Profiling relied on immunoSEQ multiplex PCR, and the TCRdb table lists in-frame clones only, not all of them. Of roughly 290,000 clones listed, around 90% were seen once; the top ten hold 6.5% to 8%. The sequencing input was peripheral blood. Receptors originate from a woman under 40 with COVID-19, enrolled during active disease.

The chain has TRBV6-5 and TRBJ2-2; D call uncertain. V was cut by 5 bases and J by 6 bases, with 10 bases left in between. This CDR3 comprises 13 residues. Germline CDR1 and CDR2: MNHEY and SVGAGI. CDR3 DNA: TGTGCCAGCAGTATCAGCGAACCCGGGGAGCTGTTTTTT. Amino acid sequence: CASSISEPGELFF.

CDR3 protein: CASSPGGQGIYYEQYF. CDR3 nucleotides: TGTGCCAGCAGCCCCGGGGGACAGGGAATTTACTACGAGCAGTACTTC. J is TRBJ2-7 and V is TRBV3-1 (or the pseudogene TRBV3-2); 9 positions match TRBD1. Germline-derived CDR1 and CDR2 are LGHDT and YNNKEL (reference sequence). V was clipped by 4 bases and J by 3 bases; unmatched bases: 10. This CDR3 is built from 16 residues.

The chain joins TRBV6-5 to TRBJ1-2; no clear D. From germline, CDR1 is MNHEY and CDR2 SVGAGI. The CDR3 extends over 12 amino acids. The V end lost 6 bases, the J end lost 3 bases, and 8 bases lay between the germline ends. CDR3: CASSRLDYGYTF. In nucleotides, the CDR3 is TGTGCCAGCAGCCGACTTGACTATGGCTACACCTTC.

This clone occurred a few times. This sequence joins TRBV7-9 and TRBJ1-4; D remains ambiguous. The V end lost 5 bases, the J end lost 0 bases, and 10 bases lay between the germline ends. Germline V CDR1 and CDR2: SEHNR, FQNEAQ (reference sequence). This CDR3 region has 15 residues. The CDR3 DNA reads TGTGCCAGCAGCCTGTCTATAACAACTAATGAAAAACTGTTTTTT. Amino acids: CASSLSITTNEKLFF.

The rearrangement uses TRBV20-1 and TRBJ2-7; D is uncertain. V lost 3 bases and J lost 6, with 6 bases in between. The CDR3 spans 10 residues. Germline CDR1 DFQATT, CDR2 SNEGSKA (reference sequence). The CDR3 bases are TGCAGTGCTAGTCTGTCCGAGCAGTACTTC. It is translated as CSASLSEQYF.

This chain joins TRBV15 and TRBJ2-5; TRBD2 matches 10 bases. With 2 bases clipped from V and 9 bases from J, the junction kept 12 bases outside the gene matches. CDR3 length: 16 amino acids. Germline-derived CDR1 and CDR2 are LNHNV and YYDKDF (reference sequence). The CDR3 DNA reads TGTGCCACCAGCAGAACTAGCGGGACTGTCCAGGGGGCCCAGTACTTC. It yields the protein CATSRTSGTVQGAQYF.

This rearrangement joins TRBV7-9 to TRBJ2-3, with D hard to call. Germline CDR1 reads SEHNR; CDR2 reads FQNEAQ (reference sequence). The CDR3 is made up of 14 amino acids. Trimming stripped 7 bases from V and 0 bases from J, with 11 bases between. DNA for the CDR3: TGTGCCAGCACCAGTGAGCCTAGCACAGATACGCAGTATTTT. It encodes CASTSEPSTDTQYF.

Here the CDR3 reads CASSFPGAEQYF. The CDR3 coding sequence is TGTGCCAGCAGTTTTCCAGGGGCCGAGCAGTACTTC. This rearrangement joins TRBV12-3 or TRBV12-4 to TRBJ2-7, with TRBD1 as a possible D gene (6 bases). The germline V and J ends were trimmed by 3 bases and 6 bases, with 9 bases remaining between them. The CDR3 loop spans 12 amino acids.

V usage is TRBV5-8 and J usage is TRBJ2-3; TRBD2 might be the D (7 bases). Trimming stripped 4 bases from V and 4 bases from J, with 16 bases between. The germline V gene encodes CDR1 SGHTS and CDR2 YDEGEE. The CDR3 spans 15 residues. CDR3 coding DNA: TGTGCCAGCAGCCGGAGGGGGGGCTGGGCAGATACGCAGTATTTT. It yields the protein CASSRRGGWADTQYF.

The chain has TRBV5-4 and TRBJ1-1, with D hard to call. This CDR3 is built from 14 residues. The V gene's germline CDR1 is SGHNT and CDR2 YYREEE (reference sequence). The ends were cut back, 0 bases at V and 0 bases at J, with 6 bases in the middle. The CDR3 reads CASSLGALNTEAFF. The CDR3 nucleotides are TGTGCCAGCAGCTTGGGAGCTTTGAACACTGAAGCTTTCTTT. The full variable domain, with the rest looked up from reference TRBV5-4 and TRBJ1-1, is ETGVTQSPTHLIKTRGQQVTLRCSSQSGHNTVSWYQQALGQGPQFIFQYYREEENGRGNFPPRFSGLQFPNYSSELNVNALELDDSALYLCASSLGALNTEAFFGQGTRLTVV.

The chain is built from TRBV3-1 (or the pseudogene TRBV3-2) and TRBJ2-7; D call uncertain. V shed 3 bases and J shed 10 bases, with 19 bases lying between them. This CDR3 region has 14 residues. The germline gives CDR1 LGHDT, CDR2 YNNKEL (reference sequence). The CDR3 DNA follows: TGTGCCAGCAGCCAGTCTTCTCGATGGCCCTTCCAGTACTTC. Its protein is CASSQSSRWPFQYF.

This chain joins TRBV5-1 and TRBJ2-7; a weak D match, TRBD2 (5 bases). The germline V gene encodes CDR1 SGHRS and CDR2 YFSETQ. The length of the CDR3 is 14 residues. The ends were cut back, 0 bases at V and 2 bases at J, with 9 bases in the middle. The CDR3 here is CASSLVEGPYEQYF. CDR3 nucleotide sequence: TGCGCCAGCAGCTTGGTAGAGGGCCCCTACGAGCAGTACTTC.

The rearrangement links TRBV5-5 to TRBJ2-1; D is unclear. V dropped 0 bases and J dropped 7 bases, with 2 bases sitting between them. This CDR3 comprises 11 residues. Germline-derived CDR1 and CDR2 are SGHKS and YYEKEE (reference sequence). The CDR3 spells CASSLANEQFF. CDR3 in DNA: TGTGCCAGCAGCTTGGCAAATGAGCAGTTCTTC.

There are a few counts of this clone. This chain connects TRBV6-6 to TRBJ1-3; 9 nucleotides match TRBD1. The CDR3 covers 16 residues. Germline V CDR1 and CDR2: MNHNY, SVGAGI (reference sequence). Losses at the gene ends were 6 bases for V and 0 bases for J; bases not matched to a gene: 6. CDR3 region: CASRNRGLISGNTIYF. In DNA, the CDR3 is TGTGCCAGCAGAAACAGGGGGCTAATCTCTGGAAACACCATATATTTT.

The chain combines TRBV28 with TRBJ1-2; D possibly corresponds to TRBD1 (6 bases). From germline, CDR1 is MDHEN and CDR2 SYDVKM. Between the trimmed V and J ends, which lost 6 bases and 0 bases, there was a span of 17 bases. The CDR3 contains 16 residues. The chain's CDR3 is CASSPGAGGANYGYTF. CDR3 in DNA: TGTGCCAGCAGCCCGGGGGCGGGGGGAGCTAACTATGGCTACACCTTC.

The DNA for the CDR3 is TGTGCCAGCAGCCCGGGGTGGGGACTAAGGAACACCGGGGAGCTGTTTTTT. It specifies CASSPGWGLRNTGELFF. This sequence joins TRBV5-6 and TRBJ2-2; TRBD2 aligns across 7 bases. V dropped 4 bases and J dropped 1; count of bases not matched to a gene: 10. Germline loops: CDR1 SGHDT, CDR2 YYEEEE. CDR3 size: 17 residues.

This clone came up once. The CDR3 region has the DNA TGTGCCAGCAGTCGACAGGGGCTCTACGAGCAGTACTTC. Amino acid sequence: CASSRQGLYEQYF. The chain employs TRBV6-2 or TRBV6-3 and TRBJ2-7; 8 bases agree with TRBD1. V lost 5 bases and J lost 3; bases outside the gene matches: 3. This CDR3 has 13 amino acids. Germline V gene sequence: CDR1 MNHEY, CDR2 SVGEGT.

CDR3 residues: CASSLDIEETQYF. In DNA, the CDR3 is TGTGCCAGCAGCTTGGACATAGAAGAGACCCAGTACTTC. The chain combines TRBV7-3 with TRBJ2-5; TRBD1 is a possible D gene (5 bases). This CDR3 has 13 amino acids. The V end was cut by 3 bases, the J end by 3 bases, with 8 bases between. CDR1 is SGHTA, CDR2 FQGTGA, per germline.

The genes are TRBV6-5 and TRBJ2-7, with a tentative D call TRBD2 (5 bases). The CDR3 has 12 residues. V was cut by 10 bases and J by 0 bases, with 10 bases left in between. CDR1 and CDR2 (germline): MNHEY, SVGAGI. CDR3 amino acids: CATGVSSYEQYF. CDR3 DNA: TGTGCCACCGGGGTGAGCTCCTACGAGCAGTACTTC.

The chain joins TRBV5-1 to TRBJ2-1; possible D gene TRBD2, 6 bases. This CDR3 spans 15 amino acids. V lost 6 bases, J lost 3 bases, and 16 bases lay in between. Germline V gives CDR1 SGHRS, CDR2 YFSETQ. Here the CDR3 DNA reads TGCGCCAGCACCGATGGGCGGGATCACTACAATGAGCAGTTCTTC. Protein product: CASTDGRDHYNEQFF.

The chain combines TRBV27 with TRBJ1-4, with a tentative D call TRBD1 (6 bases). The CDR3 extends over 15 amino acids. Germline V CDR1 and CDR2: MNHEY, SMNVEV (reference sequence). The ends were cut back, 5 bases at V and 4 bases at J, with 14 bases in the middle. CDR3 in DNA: TGTGCCAGCAGTCACAGGGAGGGGGGTAATGAAAAACTGTTTTTT. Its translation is CASSHREGGNEKLFF. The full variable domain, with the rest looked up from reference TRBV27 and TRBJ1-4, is EAQVTQNPRYLITVTGKKLTVTCSQNMNHEYMSWYRQDPGLGLRQIYYSMNVEVTDKGDVPEGYKVSRKEKRNFPLILESPSPNQTSLYFCASSHREGGNEKLFFGSGTQLSVL.

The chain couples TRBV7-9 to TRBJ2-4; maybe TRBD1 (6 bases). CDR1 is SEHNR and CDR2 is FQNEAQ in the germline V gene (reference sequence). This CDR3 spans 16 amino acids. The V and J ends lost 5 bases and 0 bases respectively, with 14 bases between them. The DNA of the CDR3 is TGTGCCAGCAGCCGACCTACAGGGCTAGCCAAAAACATTCAGTACTTC. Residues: CASSRPTGLAKNIQYF.

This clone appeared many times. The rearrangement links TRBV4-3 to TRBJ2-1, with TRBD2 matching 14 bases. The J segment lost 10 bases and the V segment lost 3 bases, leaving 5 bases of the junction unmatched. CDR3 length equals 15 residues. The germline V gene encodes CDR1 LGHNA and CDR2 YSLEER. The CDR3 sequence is CASSQGLAGVDEQFF. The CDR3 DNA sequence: TGCGCCAGCAGCCAGGGACTAGCGGGAGTGGACGAGCAGTTCTTC.

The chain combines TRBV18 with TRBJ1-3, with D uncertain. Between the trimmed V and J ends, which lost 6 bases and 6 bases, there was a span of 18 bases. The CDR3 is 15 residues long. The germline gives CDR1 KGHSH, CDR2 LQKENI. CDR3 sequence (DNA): TGTGCCAGCTCCCAGGACTCATCTCTGGAAAACACCATATATTTT. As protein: CASSQDSSLENTIYF.

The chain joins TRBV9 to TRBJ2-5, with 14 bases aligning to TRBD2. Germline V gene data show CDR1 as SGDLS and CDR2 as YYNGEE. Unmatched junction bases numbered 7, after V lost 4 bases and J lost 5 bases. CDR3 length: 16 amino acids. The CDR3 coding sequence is TGTGCCAGCAGCCCAGGGACTAGCGGGAGTGGTGAGACCCAGTACTTC. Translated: CASSPGTSGSGETQYF.

The CDR3 protein is CSAIGGQQFF. CDR3 nucleotide sequence: TGCAGTGCGATAGGAGGTCAGCAGTTCTTC. V and J are TRBV20-1 and TRBJ2-1, with D possibly matching TRBD2 (5 bases). This CDR3 region has 10 residues. CDR1 is DFQATT, CDR2 SNEGSKA, per germline (reference sequence). V lost 6 bases and J lost 11, with 11 bases in between.

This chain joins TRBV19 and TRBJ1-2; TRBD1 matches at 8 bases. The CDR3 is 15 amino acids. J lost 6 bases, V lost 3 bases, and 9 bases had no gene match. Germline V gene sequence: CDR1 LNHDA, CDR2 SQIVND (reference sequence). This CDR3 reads CASSMEGQALDGYTF. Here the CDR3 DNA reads TGTGCCAGTAGTATGGAGGGACAGGCCTTGGATGGCTACACCTTC.